The clone carrying this T cell receptor beta chain is categorized as large. Its antigen is unknown. This sample stems from a study of tumor-infiltrating lymphocytes in primary liver carcinoma. Findings of the study overall: Blood's top-250-clone fraction was significantly lower than that of tumors (p = 0.039).

Germline-derived CDR1 and CDR2 are SQVTM and ANQGSEA. V lost 6 bases to trimming and J lost 6 bases, with 14 bases between them. The CDR3 runs 12 residues. RNA and DNA were co-extracted from roughly 20-30 mg of unsorted bulk tissue. Patients had primary liver carcinoma treated by surgical resection. Five separate regions were sampled from each tumor. With a constant-region primer, TCR beta cDNA was made from approximately 520 ng of total RNA. Researchers made the TCR beta libraries by running three nested multiplex PCR rounds with slightly modified ARM-PCR. The first two PCR rounds used TRBV1-TRBV30 forward primers with a C-beta reverse primer, about 10 cycles each. TCRdb re-analysed the multiplex PCR reads in MiXCR, keeping a single row per CDR3 protein. The sample lists approximately 190,000 distinct CDR3 sequences; just under 85% were seen once.

This sequence was found in a man aged 35-49 years with primary liver carcinoma and hepatitis B virus infection. The chain joins TRBV29-1 to TRBJ1-1; TRBD1 is a possible D gene (5 bases). Sequencing input: tumor tissue from primary liver carcinoma. CDR3 region: CSVSQGRAEAFF. The DNA for the CDR3 is TGCAGCGTCTCTCAGGGCAGGGCTGAAGCTTTCTTT. The entire variable domain, with the rest obtained from reference TRBV29-1 and TRBJ1-1, is as follows: SAVISQKPSRDICQRGTSLTIQCQVDSQVTMMFWYRQQPGQSLTLIATANQGSEATYESGFVIDKFPISRPNLTFSTLTVSNMSPEDSSIYLCSVSQGRAEAFFGQGTRLTVV.